This is a list of T cell receptor beta chains from one sample in a study of post-analysis software for immune sequencing data. TCRdb recomputed calls from the PCR reads with MiXCR, one row per CDR3 protein. The sample records around 400,000 distinct CDR3 sequences, about a third being singletons. The source material was blood. The receptors derive from a girl between 10 and 17 years old with multiple sclerosis. Both conserved end residues are part of each CDR3. Each record gives: CDR3 protein, CDR3 DNA, D gene, clone size, V gene, J gene. A D gene is named only where the DNA matches it firmly. Rows may omit the clone size; those that give it use once, few, many or a size class.

CASSLLEPTDTQYF	TGCGCCAGCAGCTTACTAGAACCCACAGATACGCAGTATTTT	.	.	TRBV5-1	TRBJ2-3
CATSDFKSNYGYTF	TGTGCCACCAGTGATTTTAAGTCCAACTATGGCTACACCTTC	.	few	TRBV24-1	TRBJ1-2
CASSFNRGAYEQYF	TGTGCCAGCAGCTTTAACAGGGGTGCCTACGAGCAGTACTTC	TRBD1	.	TRBV11-2	TRBJ2-7
CASSLEERSEQFF	TGTGCCAGCAGCTTAGAAGAGCGGTCTGAGCAGTTCTTC	.	.	TRBV7-8	TRBJ2-1
CASSLTGTISPLHF	TGTGCCAGCAGTCTGACAGGGACCATTTCACCCCTCCACTTT	TRBD1	many	TRBV25-1	TRBJ1-6
CASSSRFRDRIDEQFF	TGTGCCAGCAGCTCGAGATTTAGGGACCGTATAGATGAGCAGTTCTTC	.	.	TRBV7-8	TRBJ2-1
CASSLPGTDMQYF	TGTGCCAGCAGCTTACCAGGGACAGATATGCAGTATTTT	TRBD1	.	TRBV7-9	TRBJ2-3
CSANRGPSTDTQYF	TGCAGTGCTAATAGGGGCCCTAGCACAGATACGCAGTATTTT	.	.	TRBV20-1	TRBJ2-3
CASSPGQGGGNEKLFF	TGTGCCAGCAGCCCCGGGCAGGGAGGGGGCAATGAAAAACTGTTTTTT	TRBD1	once	TRBV7-6	TRBJ1-4
CSASPTQGYGYTF	TGCAGTGCTAGTCCTACCCAAGGCTATGGCTACACCTTC	.	.	TRBV20-1	TRBJ1-2
CASSQVTGQNTEAFF	TGCGCCAGCAGCCAGGTTACAGGGCAGAACACTGAAGCTTTCTTT	.	.	TRBV4-1	TRBJ1-1
CASSSEGNPLIYSPLHF	TGTGCCAGCAGCTCTGAGGGAAATCCTTTAATCTATTCACCCCTCCACTTT	.	few	TRBV5-5	TRBJ1-6
CASSLASGGYNSPLHF	TGTGCCAGCAGCTTAGCGAGTGGGGGTTATAATTCACCCCTCCACTTT	.	.	TRBV7-9	TRBJ1-6
CASSTSGGATEQYF	TGTGCCAGCAGCACTAGCGGGGGGGCCACCGAGCAGTACTTC	TRBD2	.	TRBV7-9	TRBJ2-7